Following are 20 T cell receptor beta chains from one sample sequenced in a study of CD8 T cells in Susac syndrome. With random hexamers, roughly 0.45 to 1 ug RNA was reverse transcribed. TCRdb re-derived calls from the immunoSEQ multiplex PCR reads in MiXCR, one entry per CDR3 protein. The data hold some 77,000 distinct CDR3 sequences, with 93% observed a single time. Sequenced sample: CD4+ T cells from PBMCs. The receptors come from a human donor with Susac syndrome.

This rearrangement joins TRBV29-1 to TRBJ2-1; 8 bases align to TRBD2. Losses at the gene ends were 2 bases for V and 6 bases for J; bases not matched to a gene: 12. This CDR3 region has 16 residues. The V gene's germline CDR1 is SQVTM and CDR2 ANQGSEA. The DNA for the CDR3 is TGCAGCGTTGAATTCCGGGAGGGCCTTTCTTTCAATGAGCAGTTCTTC. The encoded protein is CSVEFREGLSFNEQFF.

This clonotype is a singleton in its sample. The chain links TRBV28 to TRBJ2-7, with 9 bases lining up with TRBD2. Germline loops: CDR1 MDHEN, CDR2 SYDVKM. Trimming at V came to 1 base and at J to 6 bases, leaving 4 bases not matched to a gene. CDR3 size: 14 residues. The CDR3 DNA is TGTGCCAGCAGTTTATTAGCGGGAGTGGGCGAGCAGTACTTC. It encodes CASSLLAGVGEQYF.

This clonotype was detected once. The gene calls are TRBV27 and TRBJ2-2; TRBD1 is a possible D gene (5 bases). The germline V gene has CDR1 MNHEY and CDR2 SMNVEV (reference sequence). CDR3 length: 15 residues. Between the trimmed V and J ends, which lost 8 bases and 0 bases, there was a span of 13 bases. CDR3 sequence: CASHGSRANTGELFF. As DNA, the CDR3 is TGTGCCAGCCATGGATCCAGGGCGAACACCGGGGAGCTGTTTTTT.

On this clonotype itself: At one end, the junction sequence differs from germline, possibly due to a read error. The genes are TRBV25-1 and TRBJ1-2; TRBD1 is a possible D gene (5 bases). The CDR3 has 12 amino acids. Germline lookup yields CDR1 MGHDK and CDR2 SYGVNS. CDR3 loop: CASSGDNYGYTF. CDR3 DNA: TGCGCCAGCAGCGGGGACAACTATGGCTACACCTTC.

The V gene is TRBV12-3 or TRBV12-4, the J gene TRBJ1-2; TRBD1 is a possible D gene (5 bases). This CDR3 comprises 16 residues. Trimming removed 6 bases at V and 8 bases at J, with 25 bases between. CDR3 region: CASSPSTGLLAGGYTF. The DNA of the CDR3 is TGTGCCAGCAGCCCGTCCACGGGGCTCCTCGCAGGGGGCTACACCTTC.

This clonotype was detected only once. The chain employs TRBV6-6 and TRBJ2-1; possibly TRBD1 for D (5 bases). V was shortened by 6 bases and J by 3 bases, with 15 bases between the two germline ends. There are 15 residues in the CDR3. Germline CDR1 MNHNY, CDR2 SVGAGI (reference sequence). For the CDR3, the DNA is TGTGCCAGCAGCTCAGGGCCAACAAACTACAATGAGCAGTTCTTC. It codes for CASSSGPTNYNEQFF.

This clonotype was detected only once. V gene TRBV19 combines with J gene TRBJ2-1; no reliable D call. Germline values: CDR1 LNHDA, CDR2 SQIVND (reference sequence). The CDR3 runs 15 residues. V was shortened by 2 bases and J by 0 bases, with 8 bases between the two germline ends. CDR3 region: CASSINSLSYNEQFF. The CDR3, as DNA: TGTGCCAGTAGTATAAACAGCCTCTCCTACAATGAGCAGTTCTTC.

The DNA for the CDR3 is TGTGCCAGCAGAACAGCGACCAGCACAGATACGCAGTATTTT. Protein product: CASRTATSTDTQYF. The chain carries TRBV28 and TRBJ2-3; D is ambiguous. The V end lost 6 bases, the J end lost 0 bases, and 10 bases lay between the germline ends. From germline, CDR1 is MDHEN and CDR2 SYDVKM. CDR3 length: 14 amino acids. Complete variable domain (other parts from reference TRBV28 and TRBJ2-3): DVKVTQSSRYLVKRTGEKVFLECVQDMDHENMFWYRQDPGLGLRLIYFSYDVKMKEKGDIPEGYSVSREKKERFSLILESASTNQTSMYLCASRTATSTDTQYFGPGTRLTVL.

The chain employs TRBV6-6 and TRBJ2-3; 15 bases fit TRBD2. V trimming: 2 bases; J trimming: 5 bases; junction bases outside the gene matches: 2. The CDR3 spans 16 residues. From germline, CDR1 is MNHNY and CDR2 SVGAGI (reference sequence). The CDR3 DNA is TGTGCCAGCAGTTACCCGGGACTAGCGGGAGGAGATACGCAGTATTTT. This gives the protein CASSYPGLAGGDTQYF.

The CDR3 loop is CASSRRLGGDTEAFF. In nucleotides, the CDR3 is TGTGCCAGCAGCCGTAGATTGGGTGGGGACACTGAAGCTTTCTTT. J is TRBJ1-1 and V is TRBV14; D uncertain. Per the germline V gene, CDR1 is SGHDN and CDR2 is FVKESK. V gave up 4 bases and J gave up 3 bases, with 15 bases separating them. This CDR3 spans 15 amino acids.

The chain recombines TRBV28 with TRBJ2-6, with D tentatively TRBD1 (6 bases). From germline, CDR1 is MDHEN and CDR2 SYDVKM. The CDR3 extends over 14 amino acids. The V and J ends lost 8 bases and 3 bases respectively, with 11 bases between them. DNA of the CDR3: TGTGCCAGCCGTCCAGGGGATGGGGCCAACGTCCTGACTTTC. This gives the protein CASRPGDGANVLTF. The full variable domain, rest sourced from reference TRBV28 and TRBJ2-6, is DVKVTQSSRYLVKRTGEKVFLECVQDMDHENMFWYRQDPGLGLRLIYFSYDVKMKEKGDIPEGYSVSREKKERFSLILESASTNQTSMYLCASRPGDGANVLTFGAGSRLTVL.

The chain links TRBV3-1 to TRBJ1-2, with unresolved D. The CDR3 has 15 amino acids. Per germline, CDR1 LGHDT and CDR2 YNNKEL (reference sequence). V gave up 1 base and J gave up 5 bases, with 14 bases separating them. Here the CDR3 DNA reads TGTGCCAGCAGCCAAGGCAGCGGCCATAATTATGGCTACACCTTC. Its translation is CASSQGSGHNYGYTF. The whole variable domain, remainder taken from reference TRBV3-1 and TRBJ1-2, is DTAVSQTPKYLVTQMGNDKSIKCEQNLGHDTMYWYKQDSKKFLKIMFSYNNKELIINETVPNRFSPKSPDKAHLNLHINSLELGDSAVYFCASSQGSGHNYGYTFGSGTRLTVV.

The CDR3 loop reads CASSLETATNEKLFF. For the CDR3, the DNA is TGCGCCAGCAGCTTGGAGACAGCAACTAATGAAAAACTGTTTTTT. The chain carries TRBV5-1 and TRBJ1-4; D is perhaps TRBD1 (5 bases). The CDR3 is made up of 15 amino acids. V dropped 0 bases and J dropped 0 bases, with 6 bases sitting between them. Germline CDR1 is SGHRS and CDR2 is YFSETQ.

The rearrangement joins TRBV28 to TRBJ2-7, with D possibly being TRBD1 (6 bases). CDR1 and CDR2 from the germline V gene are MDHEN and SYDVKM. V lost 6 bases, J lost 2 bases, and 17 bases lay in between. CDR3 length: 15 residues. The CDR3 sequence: CASSRSGTTAYEQYF. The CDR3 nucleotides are TGTGCCAGCAGCCGATCCGGGACAACCGCCTACGAGCAGTACTTC.

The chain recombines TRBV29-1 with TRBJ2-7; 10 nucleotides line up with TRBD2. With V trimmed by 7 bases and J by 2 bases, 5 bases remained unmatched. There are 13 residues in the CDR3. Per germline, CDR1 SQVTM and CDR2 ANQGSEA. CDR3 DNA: TGCAGCGCCAGGACTAGCGGAGCCTACGAGCAGTACTTC. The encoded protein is CSARTSGAYEQYF.

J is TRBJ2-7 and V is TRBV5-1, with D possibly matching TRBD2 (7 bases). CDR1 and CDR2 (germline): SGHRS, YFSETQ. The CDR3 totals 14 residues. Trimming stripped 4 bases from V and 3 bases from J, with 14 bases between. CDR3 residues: CASSLQGGGYEQYF. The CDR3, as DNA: TGCGCCAGCAGCCTACAGGGAGGGGGCTACGAGCAGTACTTC.

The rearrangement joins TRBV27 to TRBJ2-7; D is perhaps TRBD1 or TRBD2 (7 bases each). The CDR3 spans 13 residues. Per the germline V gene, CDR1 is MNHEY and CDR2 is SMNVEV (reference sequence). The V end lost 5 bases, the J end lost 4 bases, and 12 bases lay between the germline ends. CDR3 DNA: TGTGCCAGCAGTCTCAGGGGGGGGTACGAGCAGTACTTC. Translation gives CASSLRGGYEQYF.

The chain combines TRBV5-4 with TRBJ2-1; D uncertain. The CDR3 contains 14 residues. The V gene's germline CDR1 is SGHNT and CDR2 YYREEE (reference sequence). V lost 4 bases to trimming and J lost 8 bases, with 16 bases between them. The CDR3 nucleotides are TGTGCCAGCAGCCTTGCAACTCCCCCCCATGAGCAGTTCTTC. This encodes CASSLATPPHEQFF.

The CDR3 is CSVGPNAAEQYF. In DNA form, the CDR3 reads TGCAGCGTTGGCCCCAACGCAGCCGAGCAGTACTTC. The chain is built from TRBV29-1 and TRBJ2-7; D call uncertain. The germline gives CDR1 SQVTM, CDR2 ANQGSEA. CDR3 length: 12 amino acids. With 4 bases removed from V and 6 bases from J, the gap between germline ends came to 13 bases.

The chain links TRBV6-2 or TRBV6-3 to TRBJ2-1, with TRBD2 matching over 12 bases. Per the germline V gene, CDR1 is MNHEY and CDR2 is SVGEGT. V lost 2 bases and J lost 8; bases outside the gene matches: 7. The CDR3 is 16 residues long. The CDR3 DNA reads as TGTGCCAGCAGTTACGCGACTAGCGGGAGAATTGATGAGCAGTTCTTC. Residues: CASSYATSGRIDEQFF.